This TCR beta chain was captured in a study of control samples from healthy donors and cancer patients. Profiling relied on immunoSEQ multiplex PCR, and the TCRdb table lists in-frame clones only, not all of them. The sample holds 50,000 or so clones, approximately 94% seen once. Germline loops: CDR1 SGHDN, CDR2 FVKESK. V lost 4 bases and J lost 4; bases outside the gene matches: 8. This CDR3 comprises 15 residues. The gene calls are TRBV14 and TRBJ1-2; 8 positions agree with TRBD1. This receptor was obtained from a woman aged 18-35 years in good health. Specimen: blood. CDR3 in amino acids: CASSLRDRSLYGYTF. The CDR3 DNA sequence: TGTGCCAGCAGCCTACGGGACAGGTCGCTCTATGGCTACACCTTC. The whole variable domain, remainder taken from reference TRBV14 and TRBJ1-2, is EAGVTQFPSHSVIEKGQTVTLRCDPISGHDNLYWYRRVMGKEIKFLLHFVKESKQDESGMPNNRFLAERTGGTYSTLKVQPAELEDSGVYFCASSLRDRSLYGYTFGSGTRLTVV.